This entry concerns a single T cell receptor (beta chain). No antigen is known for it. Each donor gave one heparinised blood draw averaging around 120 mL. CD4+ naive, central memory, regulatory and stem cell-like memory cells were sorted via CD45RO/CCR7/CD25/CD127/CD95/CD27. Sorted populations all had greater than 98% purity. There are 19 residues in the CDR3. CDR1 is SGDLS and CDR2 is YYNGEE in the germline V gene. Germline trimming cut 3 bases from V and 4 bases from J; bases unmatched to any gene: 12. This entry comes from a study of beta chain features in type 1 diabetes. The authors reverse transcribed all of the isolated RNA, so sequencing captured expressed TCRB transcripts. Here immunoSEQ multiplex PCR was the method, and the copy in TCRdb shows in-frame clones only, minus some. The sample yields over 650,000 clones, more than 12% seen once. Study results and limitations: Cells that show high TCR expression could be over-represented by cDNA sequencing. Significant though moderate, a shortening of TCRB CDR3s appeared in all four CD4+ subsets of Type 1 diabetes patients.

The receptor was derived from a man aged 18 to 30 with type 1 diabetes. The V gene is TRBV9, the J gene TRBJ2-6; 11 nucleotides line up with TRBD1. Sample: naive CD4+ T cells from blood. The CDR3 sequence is CASSGPGQGARGGANVLTF. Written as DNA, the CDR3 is TGTGCCAGCAGCGGGCCCGGACAGGGGGCGAGGGGAGGGGCCAACGTCCTGACTTTC.